A selection of T cell receptor beta chains follows, all from one sample in a study of blood T cells in healthy people across ages. TCRdb itself ran the 5' RACE reads through MiXCR, one entry per CDR3 protein. The table has 800,000 to 950,000 distinct CDR3 sequences, 40% to 60% seen once. Sequencing used blood. Every receptor here comes from a man between 25 and 39 years old in good health. CDR3s include the opening cysteine and the closing phenylalanine or tryptophan. Each record gives: J gene, V gene, CDR3 protein.

>TRBJ2-1|TRBV20-1
CSAREEQFF
>TRBJ2-7|TRBV2
CASSEQGTGGYEQYF
>TRBJ2-5|TRBV14
CASSQVRDFQETQYF
>TRBJ1-2|TRBV20-1
CSARGHRALDGYTF
>TRBJ2-1|TRBV21-1
CASSKEGGVNEQFF
>-|TRBV20-1
CSAHVWTGPYEQYF
>TRBJ2-1|TRBV6-1
CASSEGAPSGKSSYNEQFF
>TRBJ1-1|TRBV5-1
CASSPAPGTENTEAFF
>TRBJ2-7|TRBV28
CASSPMGQYEQYF
>TRBJ1-6|TRBV6-1
CASRSQSQGVSSLHF
>TRBJ1-1|TRBV12-5
CASAPGGRLNTEAFF
>TRBJ1-2|TRBV5-4
CASSWGDRALYGYTF
>TRBJ1-6|TRBV7-6
CASSLEGQGFSSYNSPLHF
>TRBJ1-6|TRBV2
CARRTGSNSPLHF
>TRBJ2-7|TRBV4-1
CASSPDRGDYEQYF
>TRBJ2-2|TRBV7-2
CASSYRSGGTANTGELFF
>TRBJ2-5|TRBV6-6
CASTRTSGGHQETQYF
>TRBJ2-7|TRBV29-1
CSVGAGGKTFEQYF
>TRBJ1-2|TRBV6-1
CASRNGIGQGVWHGYTF
>TRBJ2-7|TRBV7-6
CASSRGTSGGLTEQYF
>TRBJ2-7|TRBV7-9
CASSSLAGTSEQYF
>TRBJ2-7|TRBV28
CASNEETEAGAYEQYF
>TRBJ2-5|TRBV20-1
CSARPGTSGDLETQYF
>TRBJ2-4|TRBV5-6
CASSLRRTGTNIQYF
>-|TRBV6-2/TRBV6-3
CASSPRRMTQETQYF
>TRBJ2-7|TRBV4-2
CASSQGFPSYEQYF
>TRBJ1-2|TRBV6-1
CASILGQGFSGYTF
>TRBJ1-4|TRBV3-1
CASSQDLRGNEKLFF
>TRBJ2-1|TRBV4-1
CASSQAWRASSYNEQFF
>TRBJ2-5|TRBV7-2
CASSTRQETQYF
>TRBJ2-5|TRBV11-1
CAGSFQRGSQETQYF
>TRBJ2-3|TRBV4-2
CASSQGGLERNTQYF
>TRBJ2-7|TRBV20-1
CSAGGTDSYEQYF
>TRBJ2-1|TRBV7-2
CASSFRGTGVHNEQFF
>TRBJ2-3|TRBV20-1
CSAVRLTDTQYF
>TRBJ2-5|TRBV12-3/TRBV12-4
CASRGTSSETQYF
>TRBJ2-1|TRBV5-6
CASSLTSGGYFGDEQFF
>TRBJ1-2|TRBV12-3/TRBV12-4
CASSFMGDAYGYTF
>TRBJ2-3|TRBV7-9
CASSLTRDNTDTQYF
>TRBJ2-3|TRBV5-2
CASNQDPLAGADTQYF
>TRBJ2-5|TRBV28
CASSYSQGLGTLQETQYF
>TRBJ2-2|TRBV7-3
CASSETTNTGELFF
>TRBJ2-1|TRBV12-3/TRBV12-4
CASRRGTSNNEQFF
>TRBJ1-5|TRBV28
CASSWRNQPPHF
>TRBJ2-1|TRBV29-1
CSAGQGAYNEQFF
>TRBJ2-4|TRBV28
CASSLLGWEQHF
>TRBJ1-1|TRBV30
CAWSVVAGEAFF
>-|TRBV21-1
CASSKCNSGGARYEQYF
>TRBJ2-5|TRBV6-5
CASSYQEPRRGSTQYF
>TRBJ2-7|TRBV7-9
CASSLVGQGSQEQYF
>TRBJ1-2|TRBV5-5
CASSFGREVNYGYTF
>TRBJ2-1|TRBV4-2
CASSQVAEETYNEQFF
>TRBJ2-7|TRBV5-1
CASTMGTGLYEQYF
>TRBJ2-1|TRBV20-1
CSATPGLNHEQFF
>TRBJ1-2|TRBV4-3
CASSQDLKVKGYTF
>TRBJ2-7|TRBV11-2
CASSLDRIGTSYEQYF
>TRBJ2-1|TRBV7-9
CASQSYGSRTSTFF
>TRBJ2-5|TRBV28
CASSFASGGRQETQYF